A selection of T cell receptor beta chains follows, all from one sample in a study of beta chain features in type 1 diabetes. Only in-frame clones appear in the TCRdb table, and some are missing; sequencing was by immunoSEQ multiplex PCR. Among under 400,000 clones listed, 10% to 15% were seen once. The sample was naive CD4+ T cells from blood. These receptors were taken from a woman in her late teens or twenties with type 1 diabetes. Both conserved end residues are part of each CDR3.

j_gene | v_gene | CDR3aa
TRBJ2-1 | TRBV13 | CASSRTSGGVDEQFF
TRBJ1-2 | TRBV29-1 | CSVGQNAARDGYTF
TRBJ2-1 | TRBV18 | CASSPPGQVRNEQFF
TRBJ2-7 | TRBV28 | CASRYLAQSSYEQYF
TRBJ1-6 | TRBV21-1 | CAVLGRLNSPLHF
TRBJ1-6 | TRBV27 | CASRRGPPGSPLHF
TRBJ2-7 | TRBV30 | CAWSGGRESSYEQYF
TRBJ2-4 | TRBV28 | CASSLGLVWEEAKNIQYF
TRBJ2-7 | TRBV4-3 | CASSRGQAREEQYF
TRBJ1-1 | TRBV28 | CASSLSRNTEAFF
TRBJ2-2 | TRBV13 | CASSLLTGKPGELFF
TRBJ1-4 | TRBV15 | CATSRQTTDGGRRKLFF
TRBJ1-2 | TRBV18 | CASSPAGQNYGYTF
TRBJ2-6 | TRBV14 | CASSHAGAGSSGANVLTF
TRBJ2-6 | TRBV21-1 | CASSKGGDGANVLTF
TRBJ2-7 | TRBV5-1 | CASSSRELPYEQYF
TRBJ1-6 | TRBV6-5 | CASSRGGFYNSPLHF
TRBJ2-2 | TRBV6-5 | CASNNRDPTGELFF
TRBJ2-1 | TRBV5-1 | CASSLGASGGGEQFF
TRBJ2-7 | TRBV28 | CASSSQGGLTSEQYF
TRBJ2-3 | TRBV5-4 | CASSLGGGLREAQYF
TRBJ1-1 | TRBV10-3 | CAISDGGDTEAFF
TRBJ1-2 | TRBV7-9 | CASSPFDGVYGYTF
TRBJ2-7 | TRBV29-1 | CSVKSGTGSHEQYF
TRBJ2-4 | TRBV14 | CASSQDRGSIQYF
- | TRBV4-3 | CASSQGARSYEQYF
TRBJ2-5 | TRBV11-2 | CASRLPGFQETQYF
TRBJ2-5 | TRBV5-4 | CASSRGWGEETQYF
TRBJ2-5 | TRBV5-1 | CASSLGGNQETQYF
TRBJ2-5 | TRBV20-1 | CSAEGETQYF
TRBJ2-6 | TRBV2 | CASSQQGSGANVLTF
TRBJ2-6 | TRBV6-1 | CASSVMGAANVLTF
TRBJ2-7 | TRBV6-5 | CASSRTGGAYEQYF
TRBJ1-1 | TRBV5-4 | CASSWTGVNTEAFF
TRBJ2-1 | TRBV7-2 | CASSFSGLTANEQFF
TRBJ2-7 | TRBV7-9 | CASRLQWGSEQYF
TRBJ2-4 | TRBV11-1 | CASSGTRGVEAKNIQYF
TRBJ1-2 | TRBV5-4 | CASRRDFEDYGYTF
TRBJ1-3 | TRBV23-1 | CASSQSGSVEGTGNTIYF
TRBJ2-7 | TRBV7-2 | CASSKGQPSYEQYF
TRBJ2-5 | TRBV29-1 | CSVGQGTTQYF
TRBJ2-3 | TRBV7-2 | CASSYRERTDTQYF
TRBJ1-2 | TRBV7-9 | CASSPRTANYGYTF
TRBJ1-5 | TRBV7-2 | CASSLNRGDQPQHF
TRBJ1-5 | TRBV4-2 | CASSQDSGNQPQHF
TRBJ2-5 | TRBV5-1 | CASSFEGGIETQYF
TRBJ1-2 | TRBV27 | CASSFQEDYGYTF
TRBJ1-1 | TRBV7-9 | CASSLLNTEAFF
TRBJ1-6 | TRBV27 | CASSRTGDPLHF
TRBJ2-3 | TRBV18 | CASSPAEGSTDTQYF
TRBJ2-7 | TRBV5-1 | CASRLVEGGEQYF
TRBJ2-2 | TRBV7-6 | CASSPLYGELFF